These 17 T cell receptor beta chains were all obtained from the same sample, sequenced in a study of radiation and T cells in renal cell carcinoma. Regarding treatment: 15 Gy SBRT to primary tumor, nephrectomy 4 weeks later. The data were produced by immunoSEQ multiplex PCR, yet TCRdb's version contains in-frame clones alone and is incomplete. Among about 16,000 clones listed, 50% were seen once. This sample comprised tumor tissue, obtained from a patient whose treatment included radiotherapy and nephrectomy. These receptors all come from a woman aged 55-75 years with renal cell carcinoma.

This clone is classed as medium-sized. This same CDR3 is encoded by further DNA sequences in the sample. This chain connects TRBV2 to TRBJ1-1; possible D gene TRBD1, 5 bases. The V gene's germline CDR1 is SNHLY and CDR2 FYNNEI. The CDR3 loop spans 13 amino acids. V gave up 4 bases and J gave up 4 bases, with 10 bases separating them. This CDR3 is CASSVGGSTEAFF. CDR3 nucleotides: TGTGCCAGCAGTGTGGGGGGAAGCACTGAAGCTTTCTTT.

This clone turned up a few times. The chain links TRBV6-6 to TRBJ1-6; D may be TRBD1 (6 bases). The ends were cut back, 6 bases at V and 6 bases at J, with 6 bases in the middle. The germline gives CDR1 MNHNY, CDR2 SVGAGI (reference sequence). The CDR3 sequence is 12 residues long. In DNA, the CDR3 is TGTGCCAGCAGGGGGGCTAATTCACCCCTCCACTTT. The encoded protein is CASRGANSPLHF.

This clone was counted only a few times. The V call is TRBV5-4, the J call TRBJ1-2, with a weak D call TRBD1 (6 bases). Between the trimmed V and J ends, which lost 4 bases and 7 bases, there was a span of 14 bases. The germline V gene has CDR1 SGHNT and CDR2 YYREEE (reference sequence). CDR3 length: 13 amino acids. The CDR3 loop is CASSVTGPSGYTF. The CDR3 DNA reads TGTGCCAGCAGCGTCACAGGGCCGAGTGGCTACACCTTC.

This chain uses TRBV6-1 with TRBJ1-2; the D is unclear. The CDR3 loop spans 15 amino acids. The germline CDR1 and CDR2 sequences are MNHNS and SASEGT. V dropped 1 base and J dropped 2 bases, with 11 bases sitting between them. CDR3 nucleotide sequence: TGTGCCAGCAGTGAAGTGAACAGACTAAACTATGGCTACACCTTC. The encoded protein is CASSEVNRLNYGYTF.

V is TRBV9 and J is TRBJ2-2, with D possibly TRBD2 on 6 matching bases. Germline V lookup: CDR1 SGDLS, CDR2 YYNGEE. Trimming shortened V by 5 bases and J by 6 bases, and 20 bases separated the two germline ends. This CDR3 is 16 amino acids long. The CDR3 protein is CASRLGAAGDSGELFF. The CDR3 DNA reads TGTGCCAGCAGGCTAGGCGCAGCGGGCGACTCCGGGGAGCTGTTTTTT.

In its sample, this clone was seen a few times. The chain joins TRBV6-4 to TRBJ2-3; the match to TRBD2 covers 12 bases. Trimming removed 0 bases from V and 5 bases from J; junction bases left unmatched: 3. CDR3 size: 16 residues. Germline CDR1 and CDR2: MRHNA and SNTAGT. CDR3 nucleotide sequence: TGTGCCAGCAGTGACTCAACTAGCGGGGGGTTAGATACGCAGTATTTT. It is translated as CASSDSTSGGLDTQYF.

This clone was recorded a few times. The V and J genes are TRBV10-2 and TRBJ2-2; 7 bases line up with TRBD1. Losses at the gene ends were 3 bases for V and 5 bases for J; bases not matched to a gene: 0. The CDR3 is made up of 13 amino acids. Germline CDR1 is WSHSY and CDR2 is SAAADI. CDR3 DNA sequence: TGCGCCAGCAGTGAACAGGGGACCGGGGAGCTGTTTTTT. Translating gives CASSEQGTGELFF.

The chain is built from TRBV5-1 and TRBJ2-7; TRBD1 agrees at 7 bases. The CDR3 runs to 15 residues. The junction had 4 bases not matched to a gene; V was cut back by 0 bases and J by 1 base. The V gene's germline CDR1 is SGHRS and CDR2 YFSETQ. The CDR3 here is CASSLAPGGSYEQYF. As DNA, the CDR3 is TGCGCCAGCAGCTTGGCGCCAGGGGGATCCTACGAGCAGTACTTC.

The V call is TRBV13, the J call TRBJ1-1; D not resolved. Trimming pared 2 bases from V and 2 bases from J, leaving 12 bases between. CDR1 and CDR2 (germline): PRHDT, FYEKMQ (reference sequence). The CDR3 consists of 15 residues. CDR3 in amino acids: CASSLNPDGNTEAFF. The CDR3 nucleotides read TGTGCCAGCAGCTTAAACCCGGACGGCAACACTGAAGCTTTCTTT.

This clone was seen a handful of times. The chain combines TRBV7-3 with TRBJ1-1, with D unresolved. CDR1 is SGHTA, CDR2 FQGTGA, per germline. The ends were cut back, 2 bases at V and 7 bases at J, with 8 bases in the middle. This CDR3 contains 12 residues. The CDR3 region has the DNA TGTGCCAGCAGCTTAGATAGAGGTGAAGCTTTCTTT. Residues: CASSLDRGEAFF. The entire variable domain, with the rest obtained from reference TRBV7-3 and TRBJ1-1, is as follows: GAGVSQTPSNKVTEKGKYVELRCDPISGHTALYWYRQSLGQGPEFLIYFQGTGAADDSGLPNDRFFAVRPEGSVSTLKIQRTERGDSAVYLCASSLDRGEAFFGQGTRLTVV.

The sample holds a few counts of this clone. V is TRBV9 and J is TRBJ1-3, with D perhaps TRBD1 (5 bases). The germline V gene has CDR1 SGDLS and CDR2 YYNGEE. The CDR3 loop spans 15 amino acids. V lost 0 bases and J 2 bases, leaving 9 bases between the germline ends. The CDR3 sequence: CASSVDSGTGNTIYF. In DNA, the CDR3 is TGTGCCAGCAGCGTAGATTCAGGGACTGGAAACACCATATATTTT.

This clone was seen more than once but under ten times. This chain connects TRBV5-4 to TRBJ1-4; D is possibly TRBD1 (6 bases). The CDR3 consists of 14 residues. From germline, CDR1 is SGHNT and CDR2 YYREEE (reference sequence). With 4 bases removed from V and 2 bases from J, the gap between germline ends came to 9 bases. The CDR3 region is CASSKGGTNEKLFF. The CDR3 bases are TGTGCCAGCAGCAAGGGGGGGACTAATGAAAAACTGTTTTTT.

V is TRBV9 and J is TRBJ2-3, with D maybe TRBD2 (5 bases). This CDR3 comprises 16 residues. V lost 7 bases, J lost 1 base, and 19 bases lay in between. Per germline, CDR1 SGDLS and CDR2 YYNGEE. The CDR3 sequence: CASAPAAPRGTDTQYF. The CDR3 nucleotides are TGTGCCAGCGCACCAGCGGCGCCACGGGGCACAGATACGCAGTATTTT.

The chain joins TRBV20-1 to TRBJ2-5; no firm D call. Per the germline V gene, CDR1 is DFQATT and CDR2 is SNEGSKA (reference sequence). V gave up 6 bases and J gave up 2 bases, with 7 bases separating them. This CDR3 contains 11 residues. The CDR3, as DNA: TGCAGTGCCCAAACTCAAGAGACCCAGTACTTC. It specifies CSAQTQETQYF.

The V gene is TRBV27, the J gene TRBJ2-1; maybe TRBD2 (6 bases). CDR3 length: 16 amino acids. V dropped 2 bases and J dropped 5 bases, with 16 bases sitting between them. Per the germline V gene, CDR1 is MNHEY and CDR2 is SMNVEV (reference sequence). The CDR3 here is CASSLPRTNPNNEQFF. CDR3 nucleotide sequence: TGTGCCAGCAGTTTACCGCGGACTAACCCGAACAATGAGCAGTTCTTC.

This clone was detected only a few times. The DNA for the CDR3 is TGCGCCAGCAGCCAACGATACATAGCCCCCGGACAGGCCAATCAGCCCCAGCATTTT. It codes for CASSQRYIAPGQANQPQHF. The V gene is TRBV10-2, the J gene TRBJ1-5, with 7 positions matching TRBD1. Germline loops: CDR1 WSHSY, CDR2 SAAADI. V shed 6 bases, J shed 3 bases, and the junction held 20 bases outside the gene matches. The CDR3 totals 19 residues.

This chain connects TRBV6-5 to TRBJ1-6, with D uncertain. V was clipped by 6 bases and J by 3 bases, with 12 bases between them. The CDR3 covers 15 residues. CDR1 and CDR2 (germline): MNHEY, SVGAGI. The CDR3 region is CASRVTGFYNSPLHF. The CDR3 nucleotides read TGTGCCAGCAGGGTAACGGGGTTCTATAATTCACCCCTCCACTTT.